A selection of T cell receptor beta chains follows, all from one sample in a study of T cell repertoires in cytomegalovirus infection. TCRdb re-called the reads through MiXCR, storing one row per CDR3 protein. The sample carries around 530,000 distinct CDR3 sequences, about 26% recorded once. What was sequenced was PBMCs. The receptors come from a human donor in good health (CMV status not recorded). Some clones in this sample may be carry-over from other donors' samples. Both conserved end residues are part of each CDR3. Each record gives: clone size, V gene, J gene, CDR3 protein. Clone size is shown for a subset of rows, as once, few, many or a class of expanded clone.

>many|TRBV12-3/TRBV12-4|TRBJ2-3
CASSLNPRADTQYF
>-|TRBV7-6|TRBJ1-1
CASSLSVRGNTEAFF
>-|TRBV9|TRBJ2-7
CASSALGVGEGGEQYF
>few|TRBV7-9|TRBJ2-7
CASSHPRDRAYEQYF
>many|TRBV6-6|TRBJ1-5
CASSYGKTGINQPQHF
>many|TRBV7-2|TRBJ2-6
CASSFPRGRSDGANVLTF
>few|TRBV4-1|TRBJ1-5
CASSPQGDRSNQPQHF
>-|TRBV20-1|TRBJ2-1
CSARGLATTDDEQFF
>-|TRBV6-2/TRBV6-3|TRBJ2-6
CASKDSGANVLTF
>-|TRBV6-5|TRBJ2-3
CASSYSIRTSDTDTQYF
>-|TRBV28|TRBJ1-5
CASTIGQGNQPQHF
>-|TRBV19|TRBJ1-5
CASSIARPTPSNQPQHF
>many|TRBV11-3|TRBJ2-5
CASSPDRGQETQYF
>-|TRBV27|TRBJ2-7
CASERGSEQYF
>few|TRBV7-2|TRBJ1-2
CASSTPGGVGRGYTF
>-|TRBV20-1|TRBJ2-5
CSARGSSGGETQYF
>many|TRBV10-3|TRBJ1-2
CAIPGQGSSDYGYTF
>few|TRBV10-3|TRBJ1-1
CAIRASRTEAFF
>-|TRBV7-2|TRBJ2-2
CASSLPRGGPTGELFF
>-|TRBV4-3|TRBJ1-3
CASSQLGGSGNTIYF
>-|TRBV12-3/TRBV12-4|TRBJ2-2
CASSTTGINTGELFF
>-|TRBV6-2/TRBV6-3|TRBJ2-1
CASSYSSSGSMDEQFF
>once|TRBV19|TRBJ1-1
CASSAGPNTEAFF
>-|TRBV9|TRBJ2-7
CASSVEPGPRNEQYF
>few|TRBV6-6|TRBJ2-1
CASSRPPGTSLYNEQFF
>few|TRBV5-1|TRBJ2-3
CASSGLAGVADTQYF
>-|TRBV28|TRBJ2-4
CASRLAEASGRGIQYF
>many|TRBV7-2|TRBJ2-7
CASSLFTGRLYEQYF
>-|TRBV6-2/TRBV6-3|TRBJ2-3
CASSSGEGLVSTDTQYF
>-|TRBV27|TRBJ2-7
CASSTVAGASYEQYF
>-|TRBV6-2/TRBV6-3|TRBJ1-1
CASSYAPGGAEAFF
>-|TRBV5-5|TRBJ2-1
CASSLLGTEYNEQFF
>few|TRBV7-2|TRBJ2-1
CASSFQSGTHNNEQFF
>-|TRBV20-1|TRBJ2-3
CSAPGRFTDTQYF
>-|TRBV19|TRBJ1-3
CASSTTGLSGNTIYF
>-|TRBV14|TRBJ1-1
CASSLHRQRRDTEAFF
>-|TRBV6-2/TRBV6-3|TRBJ1-5
CASRTTGNRNQPQHF
>-|TRBV29-1|TRBJ1-5
CSVEDSPGQPQHF
>few|TRBV18|TRBJ1-5
CASSRDNGANQPQHF
>-|TRBV6-5|TRBJ2-1
CASSYSKGKEQFF
>-|TRBV7-2|TRBJ2-3
CASSPPGSTPTDTQYF
>-|TRBV3-1|TRBJ2-5
CASSPRDGQGETQYF
>few|TRBV5-4|TRBJ1-2
CASSPDRGSGYTF
>-|TRBV6-6|TRBJ1-6
CASSRSPDTYNSPLHF